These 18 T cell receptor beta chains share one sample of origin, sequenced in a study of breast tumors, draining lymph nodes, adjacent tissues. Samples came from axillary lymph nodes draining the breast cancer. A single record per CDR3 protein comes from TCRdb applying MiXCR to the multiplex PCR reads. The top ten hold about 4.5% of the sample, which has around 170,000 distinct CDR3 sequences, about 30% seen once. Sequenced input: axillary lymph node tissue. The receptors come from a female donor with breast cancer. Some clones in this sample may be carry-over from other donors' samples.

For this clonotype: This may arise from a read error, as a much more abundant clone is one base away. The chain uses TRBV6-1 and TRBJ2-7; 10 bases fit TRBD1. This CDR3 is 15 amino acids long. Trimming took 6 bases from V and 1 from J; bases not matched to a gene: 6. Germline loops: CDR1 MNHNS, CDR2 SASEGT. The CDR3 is CASRQGQGFSYEQYF. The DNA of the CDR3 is TGTGCCAGCAGGCAGGGACAGGGGTTTTCCTACGAGCAGTACTTC.

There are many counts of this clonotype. CDR3 loop: CASSLGVGRPYEQYF. The CDR3 DNA reads as TGTGCCAGCAGCCTAGGGGTGGGGAGGCCCTACGAGCAGTACTTC. The chain couples TRBV11-2 to TRBJ2-7; D might be TRBD2 (6 bases). Germline lookup yields CDR1 SGHAT and CDR2 FQNNGV. The CDR3 totals 15 residues. Trimming took off 5 bases at V and 2 bases at J, with 16 bases between the two ends. Looking up the rest from reference TRBV11-2 and TRBJ2-7 gives the full variable domain: EAGVAQSPRYKIIEKRQSVAFWCNPISGHATLYWYQQILGQGPKLLIQFQNNGVVDDSQLPKDRFSAERLKGVDSTLKIQPAKLEDSAVYLCASSLGVGRPYEQYFGPGTRLTVT.

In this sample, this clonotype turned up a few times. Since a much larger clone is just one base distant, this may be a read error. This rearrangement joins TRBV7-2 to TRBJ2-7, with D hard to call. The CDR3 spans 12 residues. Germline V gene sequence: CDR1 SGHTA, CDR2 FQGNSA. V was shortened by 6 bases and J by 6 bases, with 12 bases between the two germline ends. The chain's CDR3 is CASSTKTCEQYF. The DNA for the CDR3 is TGTGCCAGCAGTACCAAAACCTGCGAGCAGTACTTC.

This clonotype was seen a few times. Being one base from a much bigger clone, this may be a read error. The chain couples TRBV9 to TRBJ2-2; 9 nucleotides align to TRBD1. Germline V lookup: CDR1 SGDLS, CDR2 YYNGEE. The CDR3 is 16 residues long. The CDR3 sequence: CASSVPRTGDTGALFF. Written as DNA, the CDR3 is TGTGCCAGCAGCGTCCCCCGGACAGGGGACACCGGGGCGCTGTTTTTT.

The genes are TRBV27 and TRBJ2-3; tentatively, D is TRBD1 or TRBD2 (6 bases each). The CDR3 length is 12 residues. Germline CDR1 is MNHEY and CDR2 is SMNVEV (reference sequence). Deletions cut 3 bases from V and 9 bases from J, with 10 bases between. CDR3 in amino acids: CASSLEGGTQYF. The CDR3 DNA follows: TGTGCCAGCAGTTTGGAGGGGGGAACGCAGTATTTT.

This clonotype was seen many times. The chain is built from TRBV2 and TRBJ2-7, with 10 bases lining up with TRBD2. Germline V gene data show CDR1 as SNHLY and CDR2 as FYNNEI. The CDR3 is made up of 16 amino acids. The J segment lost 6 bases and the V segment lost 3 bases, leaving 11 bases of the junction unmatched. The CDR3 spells CASSDPGLAGVVEQYF. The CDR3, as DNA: TGTGCCAGCAGTGACCCCGGGCTAGCGGGAGTAGTCGAGCAGTACTTC.

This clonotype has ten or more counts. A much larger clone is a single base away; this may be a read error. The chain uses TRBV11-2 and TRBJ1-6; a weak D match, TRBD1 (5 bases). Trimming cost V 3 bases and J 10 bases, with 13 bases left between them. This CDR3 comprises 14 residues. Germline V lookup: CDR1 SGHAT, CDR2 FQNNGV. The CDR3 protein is CASSFSREASPLHF. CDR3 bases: TGTGCCAGCAGCTTTTCCAGGGAGGCCTCACCCCTCCACTTT.

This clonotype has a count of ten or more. CDR3 in DNA: TGCGCCAGCAGCCAAGGGGCGAGGGACACCTACGAGCAGTACTTC. Its protein product is CASSQGARDTYEQYF. This chain joins TRBV4-1 and TRBJ2-7; TRBD1 is a possible D gene (6 bases). Trimming left V 1 base short and J 2 bases short, with 12 bases between. The CDR3 is 15 residues long. Germline V lookup: CDR1 MGHRA, CDR2 YSYEKL.

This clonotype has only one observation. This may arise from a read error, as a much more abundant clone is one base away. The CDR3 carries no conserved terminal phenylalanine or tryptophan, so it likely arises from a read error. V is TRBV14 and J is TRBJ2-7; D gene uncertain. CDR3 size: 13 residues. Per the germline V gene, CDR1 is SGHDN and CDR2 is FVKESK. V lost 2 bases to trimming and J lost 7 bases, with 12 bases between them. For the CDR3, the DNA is TGTGCCAGCAGCCAACAGAGGTTGGGAGAGCAGTACTCC. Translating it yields CASSQQRLGEQYS.

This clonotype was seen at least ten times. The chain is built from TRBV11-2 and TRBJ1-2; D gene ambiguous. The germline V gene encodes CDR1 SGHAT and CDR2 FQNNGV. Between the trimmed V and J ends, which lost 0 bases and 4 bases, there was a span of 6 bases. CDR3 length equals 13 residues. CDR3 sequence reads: CASSLESVYGYTF. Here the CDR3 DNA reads TGTGCCAGCAGCTTAGAGAGCGTCTATGGCTACACCTTC.

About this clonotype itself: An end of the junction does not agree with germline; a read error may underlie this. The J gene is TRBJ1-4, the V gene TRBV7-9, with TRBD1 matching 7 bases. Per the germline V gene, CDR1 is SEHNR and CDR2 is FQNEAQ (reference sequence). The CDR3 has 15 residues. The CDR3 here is CASSLLDRANEKLLF. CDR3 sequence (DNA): TGTGCCAGCAGCTTACTCGACAGGGCTAATGAAAAACTGCTCTTT.

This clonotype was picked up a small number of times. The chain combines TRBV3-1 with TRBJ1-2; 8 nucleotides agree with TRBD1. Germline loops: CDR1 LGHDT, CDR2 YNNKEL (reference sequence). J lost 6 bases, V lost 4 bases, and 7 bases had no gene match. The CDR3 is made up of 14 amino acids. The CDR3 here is CASSPGTGVNGYTF. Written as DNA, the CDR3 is TGTGCCAGCAGCCCCGGGACAGGAGTTAATGGCTACACCTTC.

Here the CDR3 DNA reads TGTGCCAGCAGTTTCGACCTGAATGAGCAGTTCTTC. Protein product: CASSFDLNEQFF. The rearrangement uses TRBV28 and TRBJ2-1; D is ambiguous. CDR1 and CDR2 from the germline V gene are MDHEN and SYDVKM. There are 12 residues in the CDR3. Deletions cut 3 bases from V and 7 bases from J, with 7 bases between.

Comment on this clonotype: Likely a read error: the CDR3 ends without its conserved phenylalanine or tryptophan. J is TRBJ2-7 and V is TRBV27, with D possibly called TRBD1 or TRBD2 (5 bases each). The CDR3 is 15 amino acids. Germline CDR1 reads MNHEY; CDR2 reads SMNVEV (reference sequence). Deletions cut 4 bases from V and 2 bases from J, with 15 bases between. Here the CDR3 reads CASSSFGVGAYEQYS. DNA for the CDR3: TGTGCCAGCAGTTCGTTCGGGGTGGGGGCCTACGAGCAGTACTCC.

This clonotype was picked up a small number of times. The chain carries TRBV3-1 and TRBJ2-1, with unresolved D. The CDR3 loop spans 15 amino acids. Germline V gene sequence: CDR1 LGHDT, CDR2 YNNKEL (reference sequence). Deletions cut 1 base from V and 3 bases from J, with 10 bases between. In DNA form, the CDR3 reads TGTGCCAGCAGCCAAGTTGAGACCTACTACAATGAGCAGTTCTTC. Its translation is CASSQVETYYNEQFF.

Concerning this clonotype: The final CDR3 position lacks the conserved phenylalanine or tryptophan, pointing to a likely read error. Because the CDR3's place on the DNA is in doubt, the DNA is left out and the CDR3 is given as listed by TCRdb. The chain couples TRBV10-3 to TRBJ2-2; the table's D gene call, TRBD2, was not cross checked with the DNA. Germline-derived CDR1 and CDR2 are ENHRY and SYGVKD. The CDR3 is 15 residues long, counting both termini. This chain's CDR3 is CAISSGTLNTGELVL.

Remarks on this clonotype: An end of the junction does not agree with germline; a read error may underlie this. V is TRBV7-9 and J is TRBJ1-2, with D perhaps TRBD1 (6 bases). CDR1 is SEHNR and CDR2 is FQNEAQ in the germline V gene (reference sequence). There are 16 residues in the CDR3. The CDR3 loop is CASSPGGGRPGYGHTF. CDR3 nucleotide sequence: TGTGCCAGCAGCCCGGGGGGGGGCCGCCCTGGGTATGGCCACACCTTC.

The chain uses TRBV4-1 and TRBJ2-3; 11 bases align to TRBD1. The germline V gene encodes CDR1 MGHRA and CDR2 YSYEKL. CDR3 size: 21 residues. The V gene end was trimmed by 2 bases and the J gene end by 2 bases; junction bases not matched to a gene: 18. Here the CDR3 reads CASSQPLVGQGVAGNTDTQYF. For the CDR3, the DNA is TGCGCCAGCAGCCAACCCCTAGTGGGACAGGGGGTAGCGGGGAACACAGATACGCAGTATTTT.